The 25 T cell receptor beta chains below come from one sample, sequenced in a study of T cells in narcolepsy. Produced via immunoSEQ multiplex PCR; TCRdb's table is partial and in-frame only. The repertoire holds tens of thousands of clones, 75% to 85% seen once, with roughly 4.1% in the top ten. Sequencing used memory (CD45RA-) CD4+ T cells from blood. The source of these receptors is a human donor in good health.

This clone was counted a few times. V gene TRBV6-1 combines with J gene TRBJ2-7; D call uncertain. In germline, CDR1 is MNHNS, CDR2 SASEGT. The CDR3 is 12 residues long. The V gene lost 3 bases and the J gene lost 5 bases, with 8 bases spanning the gap. Written as DNA, the CDR3 is TGTGCCAGCAGTGACCGTTGGAACGAGCAGTACTTC. Its protein is CASSDRWNEQYF.

This chain connects TRBV14 to TRBJ2-1; 7 nucleotides align to TRBD2. The CDR3 contains 15 residues. Germline loops: CDR1 SGHDN, CDR2 FVKESK. Unmatched junction bases numbered 0, after V lost 1 base and J lost 0 bases. The CDR3 reads CASSQAGGSYNEQFF. CDR3 nucleotides: TGTGCCAGCAGCCAAGCGGGGGGCTCCTACAATGAGCAGTTCTTC.

This chain joins TRBV5-5 and TRBJ2-6; 7 bases agree with TRBD1. CDR3 length: 17 amino acids. The germline gives CDR1 SGHKS, CDR2 YYEKEE (reference sequence). V lost 0 bases to trimming and J lost 0 bases; unmatched junction nucleotides: 3. The CDR3 DNA is TGTGCCAGCAGCTTGGCGGCAGGGGGCTCTGGGGCCAACGTCCTGACTTTC. This gives the protein CASSLAAGGSGANVLTF.

The chain is built from TRBV27 and TRBJ2-3; tentatively, D is TRBD1 or TRBD2 (6 bases each). The V end lost 6 bases, the J end lost 0 bases, and 13 bases lay between the germline ends. The CDR3 has 15 residues. Germline CDR1 reads MNHEY; CDR2 reads SMNVEV (reference sequence). The CDR3 region is CASSQTGRSTDTQYF. CDR3 nucleotide sequence: TGTGCCAGCAGCCAAACAGGGAGGAGCACAGATACGCAGTATTTT.

The rearrangement joins TRBV2 to TRBJ2-2; 7 bases map to TRBD1. The germline CDR1 and CDR2 sequences are SNHLY and FYNNEI. The CDR3 sequence is 14 residues long. V shed 7 bases and J 4 bases; nucleotides not matched to a gene: 6. Written as DNA, the CDR3 is TGTGCCAGCAACCCAACAGGGGCCACCGGGGAGCTGTTTTTT. The encoded protein is CASNPTGATGELFF.

This rearrangement joins TRBV15 to TRBJ2-5; D not resolved. The CDR3 contains 14 residues. Trimming shortened V by 1 base and J by 2 bases, and 8 bases separated the two germline ends. The germline V gene has CDR1 LNHNV and CDR2 YYDKDF (reference sequence). The CDR3 DNA reads TGTGCCACCAGCAGAGTTGGCGGTCAAGAGACCCAGTACTTC. It yields the protein CATSRVGGQETQYF.

The V call is TRBV19, the J call TRBJ2-5; D could derive from TRBD1 or TRBD2 (6 bases each). Germline V gene sequence: CDR1 LNHDA, CDR2 SQIVND (reference sequence). Trimming shortened V by 5 bases and J by 5 bases, and 15 bases separated the two germline ends. CDR3 length: 14 amino acids. This CDR3 is CASSWGAAQETQYF. CDR3 coding DNA: TGTGCCAGTAGTTGGGGGGCAGCCCAGGAGACCCAGTACTTC. Filled out from reference TRBV19 and TRBJ2-5, the complete variable domain reads DGGITQSPKYLFRKEGQNVTLSCEQNLNHDAMYWYRQDPGQGLRLIYYSQIVNDFQKGDIAEGYSVSREKKESFPLTVTSAQKNPTAFYLCASSWGAAQETQYFGPGTRLLVL.

The rearrangement uses TRBV29-1 and TRBJ1-1, with a weak D call TRBD1 (6 bases). Trimming removed 5 bases at V and 1 base at J, with 17 bases between. From germline, CDR1 is SQVTM and CDR2 ANQGSEA. The length of the CDR3 is 15 residues. CDR3: CSVPIGGRGNTEAFF. As DNA, the CDR3 is TGCAGCGTTCCGATCGGGGGCAGGGGGAACACTGAAGCTTTCTTT.

This clone has a single count. The J gene is TRBJ2-3, the V gene TRBV29-1, with 11 bases aligning to TRBD1. The CDR3 is 17 residues long. Germline-derived CDR1 and CDR2 are SQVTM and ANQGSEA. The trim removed 6 bases at V and 3 bases at J, leaving 14 bases unmatched. The CDR3: CSVKDRGPTTLTDTQYF. In nucleotides, the CDR3 is TGCAGCGTGAAGGACAGGGGGCCAACGACCTTAACAGATACGCAGTATTTT.

The rearrangement uses TRBV11-3 and TRBJ1-2; D unresolved. CDR1 is SGHNT and CDR2 is YENEEA in the germline V gene. With 1 base removed from V and 10 bases from J, the gap between germline ends came to 10 bases. This CDR3 has 12 residues. CDR3 residues: CASSLGDFAYTF. The CDR3 DNA reads as TGTGCCAGCAGCTTAGGGGATTTCGCCTACACCTTC.

The chain is built from TRBV4-2 and TRBJ2-3; D possibly uses TRBD1 or TRBD2 (5 bases each). Germline CDR1 and CDR2: LGHNA and YNFKEQ. Trimming took off 3 bases at V and 0 bases at J, with 13 bases between the two ends. The CDR3 covers 16 residues. CDR3 DNA: TGTGCCAGCAGCCAGGCCGACGGGGCTAGCACAGATACGCAGTATTTT. It is translated as CASSQADGASTDTQYF.

The V call is TRBV10-3, the J call TRBJ2-2; tentative D call: TRBD2 (6 bases). V gave up 6 bases and J gave up 4 bases, with 9 bases separating them. There are 13 residues in the CDR3. Germline V CDR1 and CDR2: ENHRY, SYGVKD. The DNA for the CDR3 is TGTGCCATCAGGCTGGGGGGCACCGGGGAGCTGTTTTTT. This codes for CAIRLGGTGELFF.

About this clone: The same CDR3 also results from other DNA sequences found in this sample. This chain uses TRBV11-3 with TRBJ2-5; D gene unclear. CDR3 length equals 14 residues. The V gene lost 0 bases and the J gene lost 4 bases, with 9 bases spanning the gap. Germline-derived CDR1 and CDR2 are SGHNT and YENEEA. The CDR3 protein is CASSLDDGGETQYF. Written as DNA, the CDR3 is TGTGCCAGCAGCTTAGATGATGGCGGAGAGACCCAGTACTTC.

The chain is built from TRBV19 and TRBJ1-5; 7 nucleotides line up with TRBD1. V was pared by 5 bases and J by 1 base, with 2 bases of the junction left unmatched. The CDR3 length is 14 residues. Germline V lookup: CDR1 LNHDA, CDR2 SQIVND (reference sequence). The CDR3 sequence is CASSATGSNQPQHF. DNA for the CDR3: TGTGCCAGTAGTGCGACAGGGAGCAATCAGCCCCAGCATTTT.

This clone was found a few times. The chain links TRBV6-1 to TRBJ2-7; D is possibly TRBD1 (6 bases). The ends were cut back, 8 bases at V and 0 bases at J, with 14 bases in the middle. Germline CDR1 and CDR2: MNHNS and SASEGT. This CDR3 has 14 residues. The CDR3 nucleotides read TGTGCCAGCTCTGGGACATTTCACTCCTACGAGCAGTACTTC. It is translated as CASSGTFHSYEQYF.

The chain carries TRBV6-5 and TRBJ1-2; D may be TRBD1 (5 bases). This CDR3 has 13 residues. V shed 6 bases and J shed 7 bases, with 15 bases lying between them. The germline V gene has CDR1 MNHEY and CDR2 SVGAGI. CDR3 residues: CASRMTEASGYTF. The CDR3 coding sequence is TGTGCCAGCAGGATGACAGAGGCAAGTGGCTACACCTTC.

This chain joins TRBV9 and TRBJ2-5, with 10 bases matching TRBD1. The CDR3 has 15 residues. V lost 4 bases to trimming and J lost 9 bases; unmatched junction nucleotides: 12. CDR1 is SGDLS, CDR2 YYNGEE, per germline. CDR3 residues: CASSPRDRGQGAQYF. As DNA, the CDR3 is TGTGCCAGCAGCCCCCGGGACAGGGGCCAAGGGGCCCAGTACTTC.

The chain joins TRBV7-9 to TRBJ1-1; 8 positions match TRBD1. V dropped 5 bases and J dropped 4; count of bases not matched to a gene: 6. The germline V gene encodes CDR1 SEHNR and CDR2 FQNEAQ (reference sequence). This CDR3 contains 14 residues. In DNA, the CDR3 is TGTGCCAGCAGCCGGGGACAGGTCGGCACTGAAGCTTTCTTT. Translated, it gives CASSRGQVGTEAFF. The full variable domain, completed using reference TRBV7-9 and TRBJ1-1, is DTGVSQNPRHKITKRGQNVTFRCDPISEHNRLYWYRQTLGQGPEFLTYFQNEAQLEKSRLLSDRFSAERPKGSFSTLEIQRTEQGDSAMYLCASSRGQVGTEAFFGQGTRLTVV.

This clone has just one count. The V gene is TRBV27, the J gene TRBJ2-7, with unresolved D. This CDR3 region has 13 residues. Germline lookup yields CDR1 MNHEY and CDR2 SMNVEV (reference sequence). V lost 1 base and J lost 3, with 7 bases in between. CDR3 nucleotide sequence: TGTGCCAGCAGTTTATACAGAGACTACGAGCAGTACTTC. Translation gives CASSLYRDYEQYF.

Here the CDR3 DNA reads TGTGCCAGCAGCCTACCGGGACTAGCCAAAAACATTCAGTACTTC. Protein: CASSLPGLAKNIQYF. V gene TRBV7-9 combines with J gene TRBJ2-4, with D maybe TRBD2 (6 bases). Germline V gene data show CDR1 as SEHNR and CDR2 as FQNEAQ (reference sequence). V gave up 5 bases and J gave up 0 bases, with 11 bases separating them. This CDR3 has 15 residues. Full variable domain (remainder filled in from reference TRBV7-9 and TRBJ2-4): DTGVSQNPRHKITKRGQNVTFRCDPISEHNRLYWYRQTLGQGPEFLTYFQNEAQLEKSRLLSDRFSAERPKGSFSTLEIQRTEQGDSAMYLCASSLPGLAKNIQYFGAGTRLSVL.

As DNA, the CDR3 is TGTGCCAGCAGCTCCACCCTACAGGGGGCTGCTGAAGCTTTCTTT. Amino acids: CASSSTLQGAAEAFF. The gene calls are TRBV11-2 and TRBJ1-1, with 9 bases fitting TRBD1. There are 15 residues in the CDR3. Germline lookup yields CDR1 SGHAT and CDR2 FQNNGV. Trimming at V came to 4 bases and at J to 6 bases, leaving 9 bases not matched to a gene.

V is TRBV6-5 and J is TRBJ1-5; possible D gene TRBD1, 5 bases. V was cut by 2 bases and J by 7 bases, with 15 bases left in between. From germline, CDR1 is MNHEY and CDR2 SVGAGI. This CDR3 is built from 15 residues. This chain's CDR3 is CASSYTSGGLQPQHF. CDR3 nucleotide sequence: TGTGCCAGCAGTTACACTTCTGGGGGTTTACAGCCCCAGCATTTT.

The V and J genes are TRBV29-1 and TRBJ2-3; D possibly matches TRBD1 or TRBD2 (7 bases each). The CDR3 runs to 15 residues. The V gene's germline CDR1 is SQVTM and CDR2 ANQGSEA. V was pared by 6 bases and J by 4 bases, with 20 bases between. The DNA of the CDR3 is TGCAGCGTCTCGGCGGCACAGGGGAGGGCAGATACGCAGTATTTT. Translation gives CSVSAAQGRADTQYF.

This chain uses TRBV5-1 with TRBJ2-2, with 8 bases matching TRBD1. This CDR3 spans 15 amino acids. CDR1 is SGHRS and CDR2 is YFSETQ in the germline V gene. J lost 4 bases, V lost 3 bases, and 5 bases had no gene match. The CDR3 DNA sequence: TGCGCCAGCAGCTGGACAGGGATGGGCACCGGGGAGCTGTTTTTT. Translation gives CASSWTGMGTGELFF.

Points on this clone: The sample holds other DNA sequences that translate to the same CDR3. This CDR3 is CASSVPSGVGELFF. The DNA of the CDR3 is TGTGCCAGCAGTGTCCCATCCGGGGTCGGGGAGCTGTTTTTT. The chain uses TRBV7-9 and TRBJ2-2, with D perhaps TRBD2 (5 bases). The CDR3 runs 14 residues. V was clipped by 6 bases and J by 7 bases, with 15 bases between them. Germline values: CDR1 SEHNR, CDR2 FQNEAQ (reference sequence).